Ten or more counts support the clone carrying this T cell receptor (beta chain). One entry per CDR3 protein, called by TCRdb with MiXCR from the 5' RACE reads. The sample has approximately 28,000 distinct CDR3 sequences; about a sixth are singletons. This sample was included in a study of neurological immune-mediated disorders. This CDR3 contains 18 residues. Germline CDR1 KGHSH, CDR2 LQKENI. After removal of 1 base from V and 2 bases from J, the junction contained 13 bases not matched to a gene. Time point in this sample: technical triplicate 3. The V call is TRBV18, the J call TRBJ1-2; 7 bases align to TRBD1. The clonotype originates from a female donor with HTLV-1-associated myelopathy (HAM/TSP). The sample taken for sequencing was CD4+ T cells from blood. The CDR3 DNA is TGTGCCAGCTCACCACTCACCACCCTAGGGGGCCTCAACTATGGCTACACCTTC. Translated, it gives CASSPLTTLGGLNYGYTF. The full variable domain, in which reference TRBV18 and TRBJ1-2 provide the parts outside the CDR3, is NAGVMQNPRHLVRRRGQEARLRCSPMKGHSHVYWYRQLPEEGLKFMVYLQKENIIDESGMPKERFSAEFPKEGPSILRIQQVVRGDSAAYFCASSPLTTLGGLNYGYTFGSGTRLTVV.